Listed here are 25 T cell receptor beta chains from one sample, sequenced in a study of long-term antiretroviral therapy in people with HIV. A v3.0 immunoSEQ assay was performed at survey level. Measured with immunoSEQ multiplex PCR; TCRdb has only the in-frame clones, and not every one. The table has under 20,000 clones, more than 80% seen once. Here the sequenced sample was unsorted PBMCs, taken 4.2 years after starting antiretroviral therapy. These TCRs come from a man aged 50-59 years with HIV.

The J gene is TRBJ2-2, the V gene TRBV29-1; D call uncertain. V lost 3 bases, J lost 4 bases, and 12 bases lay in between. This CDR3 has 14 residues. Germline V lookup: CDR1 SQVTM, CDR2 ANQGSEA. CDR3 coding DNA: TGCAGCGTTGATTGGGGAACGGGCACCGGGGAGCTGTTTTTT. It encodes CSVDWGTGTGELFF.

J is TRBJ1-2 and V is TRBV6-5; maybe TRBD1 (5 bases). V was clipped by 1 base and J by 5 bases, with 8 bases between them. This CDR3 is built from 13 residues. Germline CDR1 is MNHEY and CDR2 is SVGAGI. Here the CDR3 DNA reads TGTGCCAGCAGTTACTATGGGGCGTATGGCTACACCTTC. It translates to CASSYYGAYGYTF.

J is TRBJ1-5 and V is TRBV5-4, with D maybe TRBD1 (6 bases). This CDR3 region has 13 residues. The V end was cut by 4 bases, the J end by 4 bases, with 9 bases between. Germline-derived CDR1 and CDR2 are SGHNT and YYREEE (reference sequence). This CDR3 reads CASSPGQNQPQHF. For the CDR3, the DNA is TGTGCCAGCAGCCCCGGACAGAATCAGCCCCAGCATTTT.

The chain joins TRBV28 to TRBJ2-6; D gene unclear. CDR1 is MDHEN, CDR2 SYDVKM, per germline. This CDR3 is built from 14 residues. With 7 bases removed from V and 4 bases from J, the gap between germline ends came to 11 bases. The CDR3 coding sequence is TGTGCCAGCAAGACCGGGCCGGGGGCCAACGTCCTGACTTTC. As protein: CASKTGPGANVLTF.

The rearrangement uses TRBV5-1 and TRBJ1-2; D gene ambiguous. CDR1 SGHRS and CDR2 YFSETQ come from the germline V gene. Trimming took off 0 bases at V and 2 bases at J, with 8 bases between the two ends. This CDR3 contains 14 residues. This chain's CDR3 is CASSLEGTNYGYTF. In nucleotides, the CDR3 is TGCGCCAGCAGCTTGGAAGGCACAAACTATGGCTACACCTTC.

The CDR3 DNA follows: TGTGCCAGCAGGTTGGACGCTAGCGGAGGCACCGGGGAGCTGTTTTTT. Protein product: CASRLDASGGTGELFF. The chain recombines TRBV4-2 with TRBJ2-2; 7 positions match TRBD2. V shed 6 bases, J shed 4 bases, and the junction held 11 bases outside the gene matches. Looked up from germline, CDR1 is LGHNA and CDR2 is YNFKEQ. CDR3 size: 16 residues.

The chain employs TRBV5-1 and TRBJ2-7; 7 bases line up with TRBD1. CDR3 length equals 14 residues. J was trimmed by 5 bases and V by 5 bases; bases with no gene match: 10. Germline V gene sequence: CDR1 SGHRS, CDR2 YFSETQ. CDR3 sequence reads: CASRLTTGVNEQYF. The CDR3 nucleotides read TGCGCCAGCAGGTTGACAACAGGGGTCAACGAGCAGTACTTC.

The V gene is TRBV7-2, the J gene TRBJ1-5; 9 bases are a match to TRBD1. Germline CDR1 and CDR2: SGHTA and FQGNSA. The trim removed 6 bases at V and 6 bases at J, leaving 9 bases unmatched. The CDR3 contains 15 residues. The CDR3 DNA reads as TGTGCCAGCAGGACTTCAGACAGGGGGGGTCAGCCCCAGCATTTT. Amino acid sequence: CASRTSDRGGQPQHF. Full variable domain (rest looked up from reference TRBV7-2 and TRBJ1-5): GAGVSQSPSNKVTEKGKDVELRCDPISGHTALYWYRQSLGQGLEFLIYFQGNSAPDKSGLPSDRFSAERTGGSVSTLTIQRTQQEDSAVYLCASRTSDRGGQPQHFGDGTRLSIL.

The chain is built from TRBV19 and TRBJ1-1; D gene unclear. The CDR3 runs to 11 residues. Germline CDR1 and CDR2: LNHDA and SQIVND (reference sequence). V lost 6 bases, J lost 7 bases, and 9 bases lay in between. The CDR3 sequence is CASRIQFEAFF. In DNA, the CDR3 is TGTGCCAGTAGAATCCAGTTTGAAGCTTTCTTT.

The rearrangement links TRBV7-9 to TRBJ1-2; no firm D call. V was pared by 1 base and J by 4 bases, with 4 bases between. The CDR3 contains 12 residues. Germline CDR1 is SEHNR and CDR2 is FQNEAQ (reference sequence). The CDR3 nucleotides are TGTGCCAGCAGCTTAGAGGGCTATGGCTACACCTTC. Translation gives CASSLEGYGYTF.

The CDR3 DNA is TGCGCCAGCAGCCAACTCACAGGGAACTATGGCTACACCTTC. The encoded protein is CASSQLTGNYGYTF. The chain joins TRBV4-3 to TRBJ1-2; D might be TRBD1 (6 bases). V lost 2 bases and J lost 2, with 9 bases in between. This CDR3 has 14 amino acids. Germline V gene data show CDR1 as LGHNA and CDR2 as YSLEER.

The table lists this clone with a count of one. CDR3 coding DNA: TGTGCCAGCAGTGCGCGACACAGCACAGATACGCAGTATTTT. This codes for CASSARHSTDTQYF. This chain uses TRBV2 with TRBJ2-3; D unresolved. V was trimmed by 4 bases and J by 0 bases, leaving 8 bases between them. The CDR3 has 14 amino acids. Looked up from germline, CDR1 is SNHLY and CDR2 is FYNNEI.

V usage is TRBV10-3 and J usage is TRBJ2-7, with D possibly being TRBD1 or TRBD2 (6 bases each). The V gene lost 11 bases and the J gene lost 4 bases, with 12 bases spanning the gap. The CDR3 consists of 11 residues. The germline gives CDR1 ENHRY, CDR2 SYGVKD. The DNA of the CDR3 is TGTGCCGGGGGGACAAATTACGAGCAGTACTTC. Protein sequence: CAGGTNYEQYF.

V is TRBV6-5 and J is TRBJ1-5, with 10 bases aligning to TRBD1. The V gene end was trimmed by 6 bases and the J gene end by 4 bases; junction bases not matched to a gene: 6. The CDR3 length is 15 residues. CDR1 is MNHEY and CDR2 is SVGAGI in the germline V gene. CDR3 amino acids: CASSQDRGSNQPQHF. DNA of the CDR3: TGTGCCAGCAGCCAGGACAGGGGGTCTAATCAGCCCCAGCATTTT.

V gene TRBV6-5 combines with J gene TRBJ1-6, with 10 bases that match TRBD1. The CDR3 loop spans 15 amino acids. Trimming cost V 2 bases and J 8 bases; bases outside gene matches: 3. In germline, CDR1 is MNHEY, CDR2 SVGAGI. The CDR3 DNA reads TGTGCCAGCAGTTACACTGGGACAGGGGATTCACCCCTCCACTTT. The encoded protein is CASSYTGTGDSPLHF.

The CDR3 region has the DNA TGTGCCAGCAGTGCTGGACAGGCGAGCTCCTACGAGCAGTACTTC. Amino acids: CASSAGQASSYEQYF. V usage is TRBV6-1 and J usage is TRBJ2-7; 7 nucleotides line up with TRBD1. J was trimmed by 0 bases and V by 4 bases; bases with no gene match: 6. Germline CDR1 and CDR2: MNHNS and SASEGT. This CDR3 comprises 15 residues.

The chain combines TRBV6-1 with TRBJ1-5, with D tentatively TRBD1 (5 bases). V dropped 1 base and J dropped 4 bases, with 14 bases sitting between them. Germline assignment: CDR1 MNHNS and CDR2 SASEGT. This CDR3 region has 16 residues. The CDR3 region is CASSEVGRSLNQPQHF. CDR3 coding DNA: TGTGCCAGCAGTGAAGTGGGACGGTCCTTGAATCAGCCCCAGCATTTT.

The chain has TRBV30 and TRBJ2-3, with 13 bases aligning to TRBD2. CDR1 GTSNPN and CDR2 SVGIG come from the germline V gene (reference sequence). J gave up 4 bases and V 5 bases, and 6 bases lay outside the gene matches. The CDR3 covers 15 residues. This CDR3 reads CAWDTSGGAPDTQYF. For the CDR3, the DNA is TGTGCCTGGGACACTAGCGGGGGGGCCCCAGATACGCAGTATTTT.

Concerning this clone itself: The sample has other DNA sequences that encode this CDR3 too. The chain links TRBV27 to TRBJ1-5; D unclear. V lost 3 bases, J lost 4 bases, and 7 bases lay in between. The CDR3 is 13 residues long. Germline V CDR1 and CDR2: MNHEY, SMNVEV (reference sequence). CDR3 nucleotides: TGTGCCAGCAGTTTCGGTAAGAATCAGCCCCAGCATTTT. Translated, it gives CASSFGKNQPQHF.

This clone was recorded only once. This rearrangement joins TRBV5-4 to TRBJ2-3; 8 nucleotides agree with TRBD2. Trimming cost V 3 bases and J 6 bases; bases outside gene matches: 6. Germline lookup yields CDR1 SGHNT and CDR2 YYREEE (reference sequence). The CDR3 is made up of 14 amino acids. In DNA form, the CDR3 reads TGTGCCAGCAGCTCTAACGGGGGGGCGGATACGCAGTATTTT. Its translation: CASSSNGGADTQYF.

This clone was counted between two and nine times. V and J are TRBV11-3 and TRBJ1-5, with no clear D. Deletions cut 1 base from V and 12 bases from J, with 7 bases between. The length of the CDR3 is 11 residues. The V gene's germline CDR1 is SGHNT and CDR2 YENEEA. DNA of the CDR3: TGTGCCAGCAGCTTAGCCCGATGCCAGCATTTT. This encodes CASSLARCQHF.

The CDR3 nucleotides are TGTGCCAGCAGTTACTCGCTAACAGGGCAGCACGATGGCTACACCTTC. Its translation is CASSYSLTGQHDGYTF. The gene calls are TRBV6-5 and TRBJ1-2; tentative D call: TRBD1 (6 bases). V was pared by 0 bases and J by 6 bases, with 17 bases between. The germline V gene has CDR1 MNHEY and CDR2 SVGAGI. The CDR3 is 16 residues long.

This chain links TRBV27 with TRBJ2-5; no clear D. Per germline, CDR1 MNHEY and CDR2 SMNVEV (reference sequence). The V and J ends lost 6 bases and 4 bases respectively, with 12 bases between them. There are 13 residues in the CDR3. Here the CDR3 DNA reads TGTGCCAGCAGCCTTGGGAACTCAGAGACCCAGTACTTC. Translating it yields CASSLGNSETQYF.

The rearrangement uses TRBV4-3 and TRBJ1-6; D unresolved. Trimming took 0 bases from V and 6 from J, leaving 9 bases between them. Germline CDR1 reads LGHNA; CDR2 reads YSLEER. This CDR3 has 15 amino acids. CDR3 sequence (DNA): TGCGCCAGCAGCCAAGATAGGAACATTAATTCACCCCTCCACTTT. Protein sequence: CASSQDRNINSPLHF.

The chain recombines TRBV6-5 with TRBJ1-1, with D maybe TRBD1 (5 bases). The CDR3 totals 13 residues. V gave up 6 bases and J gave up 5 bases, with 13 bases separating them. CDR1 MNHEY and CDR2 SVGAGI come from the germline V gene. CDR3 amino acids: CASSGEGWTEAFF. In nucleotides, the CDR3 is TGTGCCAGCAGCGGTGAGGGGTGGACTGAAGCTTTCTTT.